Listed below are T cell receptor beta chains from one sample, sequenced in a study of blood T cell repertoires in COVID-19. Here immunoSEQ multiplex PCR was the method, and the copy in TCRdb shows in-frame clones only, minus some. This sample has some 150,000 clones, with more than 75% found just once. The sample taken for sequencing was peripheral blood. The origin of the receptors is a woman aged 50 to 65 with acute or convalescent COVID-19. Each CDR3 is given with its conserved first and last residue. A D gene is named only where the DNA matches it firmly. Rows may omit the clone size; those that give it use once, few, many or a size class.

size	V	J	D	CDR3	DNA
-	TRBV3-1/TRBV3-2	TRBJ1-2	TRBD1	CASSQDFRGAGYGYTF	TGTGCCAGCAGCCAAGATTTCAGGGGGGCTGGCTATGGCTACACCTTC
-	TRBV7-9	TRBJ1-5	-	CASSIDTVGNQPQHF	TGTGCCAGCAGCATCGACACCGTTGGCAATCAGCCCCAGCATTTT
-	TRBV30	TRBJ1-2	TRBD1	CAWSYTGTGSLYGYTF	TGTGCCTGGAGTTACACCGGGACAGGAAGCCTCTATGGCTACACCTTC
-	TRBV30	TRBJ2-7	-	CAWSGYREQYF	TGTGCCTGGAGCGGGTATAGGGAGCAGTACTTC
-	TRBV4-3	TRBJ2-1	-	CASSQDLHNEQFF	TGCGCCAGCAGCCAAGACCTCCACAATGAGCAGTTCTTC
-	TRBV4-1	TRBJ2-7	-	CASSPSGESARYEQYF	TGCGCCAGCAGCCCCTCCGGGGAAAGCGCTCGCTACGAGCAGTACTTC
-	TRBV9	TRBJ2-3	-	CASSGGAMRADTQYF	TGTGCCAGCAGCGGCGGGGCTATGCGAGCAGATACGCAGTATTTT
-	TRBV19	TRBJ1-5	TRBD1	CASHSTGGATYNGQPQHF	TGTGCCAGCCATTCTACAGGGGGCGCGACTTATAATGGTCAGCCCCAGCATTTT
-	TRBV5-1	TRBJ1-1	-	CASRVFAWGENTEAFF	TGCGCCAGCCGAGTTTTTGCTTGGGGGGAGAACACTGAAGCTTTCTTT
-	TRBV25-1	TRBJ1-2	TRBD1	CASSDAGQVYGYTF	TGTGCCAGCAGTGACGCAGGACAGGTCTATGGCTACACCTTC
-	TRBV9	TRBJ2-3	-	CASSANSRTPTDTQYF	TGTGCCAGCAGCGCAAATTCCAGGACTCCCACAGATACGCAGTATTTT
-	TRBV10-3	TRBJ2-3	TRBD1	CAINPTGGSGDTQYF	TGTGCCATCAATCCGACAGGGGGCTCTGGAGATACGCAGTATTTT
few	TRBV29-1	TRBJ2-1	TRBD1	CSVQSGQGDNEQFF	TGCAGCGTCCAGTCGGGACAGGGGGACAATGAGCAGTTCTTC
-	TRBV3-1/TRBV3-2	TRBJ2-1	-	CASSHWGEDNEQFF	TGTGCCAGCAGCCACTGGGGGGAGGACAATGAGCAGTTCTTC
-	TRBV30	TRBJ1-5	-	CAWSDNYDQPQHF	TGTGCCTGGAGTGACAATTACGATCAGCCCCAGCATTTT
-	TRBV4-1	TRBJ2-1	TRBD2	CASSQDKLAGRYEQFF	TGCGCCAGCAGCCAAGATAAACTAGCGGGGAGGTATGAGCAGTTCTTC
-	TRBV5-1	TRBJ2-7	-	CASSPTGYEQYF	TGCGCCAGCAGCCCGACAGGTTACGAGCAGTACTTC
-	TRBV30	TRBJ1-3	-	CAWSILGSLSGNTIYF	TGTGCCTGGAGTATACTAGGTTCCCTCTCTGGAAACACCATATATTTT
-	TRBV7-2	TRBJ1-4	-	CASSLGPGGEKLFF	TGTGCCAGCAGCTTAGGTCCGGGAGGAGAAAAACTGTTTTTT
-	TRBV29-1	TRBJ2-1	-	CSVVGGLGLEKNNEQFF	TGCAGCGTTGTAGGGGGATTAGGACTAGAGAAAAACAATGAGCAGTTCTTC
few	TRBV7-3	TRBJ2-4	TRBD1	CASSLGTGGTGIQYF	TGTGCCAGCAGCTTGGGGACAGGGGGTACCGGCATTCAGTACTTC
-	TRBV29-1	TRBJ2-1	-	CSVGFLRSNEQFF	TGCAGCGTTGGATTCCTACGGAGCAATGAGCAGTTCTTC
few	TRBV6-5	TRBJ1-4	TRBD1	CASSYDGTGFEKLFF	TGTGCCAGCAGTTACGACGGGACAGGGTTTGAAAAACTGTTTTTT
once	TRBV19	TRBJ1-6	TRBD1	CASTLDRNSPLHF	TGTGCCAGTACCCTGGACAGGAATTCACCCCTCCACTTT
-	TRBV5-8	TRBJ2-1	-	CASSLGLLYNEQFF	TGTGCCAGCAGCTTGGGACTGCTATACAATGAGCAGTTCTTC
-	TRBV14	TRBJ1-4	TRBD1	CASSLAAGTGATNEKLFF	TGTGCCAGCAGCCTAGCCGCCGGGACAGGTGCAACTAATGAAAAACTGTTTTTT
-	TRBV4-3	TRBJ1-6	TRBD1	CASSLESLGQSDNSPLHF	TGCGCCAGCAGCCTAGAATCCCTGGGACAGTCTGACAATTCACCCCTCCACTTT
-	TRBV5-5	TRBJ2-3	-	CASSYGEGTDTQYF	TGTGCCAGCAGCTACGGAGAGGGCACAGATACGCAGTATTTT
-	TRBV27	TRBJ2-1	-	CASSPSSGGNEQFF	TGTGCCAGCAGCCCCTCCTCTGGGGGGAATGAGCAGTTCTTC
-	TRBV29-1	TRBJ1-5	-	CSVKGVNQPQHF	TGCAGCGTCAAAGGGGTGAATCAGCCCCAGCATTTT
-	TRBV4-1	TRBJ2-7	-	CASSQEAGALYEQYF	TGCGCCAGCAGCCAAGAGGCGGGGGCTCTCTACGAGCAGTACTTC
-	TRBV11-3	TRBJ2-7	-	CASSLGGQAGYEQYF	TGTGCCAGCAGCTTAGGTGGACAGGCGGGATACGAGCAGTACTTC
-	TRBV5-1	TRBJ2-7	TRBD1	CASRRDSYEQYF	TGCGCCAGCAGGAGGGACAGCTACGAGCAGTACTTC
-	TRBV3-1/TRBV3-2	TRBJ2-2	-	CASSLDSTKGELFF	TGTGCCAGCAGCCTTGACAGTACGAAGGGGGAGCTGTTTTTT
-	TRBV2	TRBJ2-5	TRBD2	CAFAAGGPYQETQYF	TGTGCCTTCGCGGCGGGGGGACCCTACCAAGAGACCCAGTACTTC
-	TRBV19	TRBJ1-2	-	CASSITWTAFYGYTF	TGTGCCAGTAGTATTACGTGGACAGCTTTTTATGGCTACACCTTC
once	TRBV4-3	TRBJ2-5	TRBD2	CASSQLLAGGVGVETQYF	TGCGCCAGCAGCCAACTCCTAGCGGGGGGCGTAGGCGTAGAGACCCAGTACTTC
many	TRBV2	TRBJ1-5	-	CASRDGQALINQPQHF	TGTGCCAGCCGCGATGGGCAGGCGCTAATCAATCAGCCCCAGCATTTT
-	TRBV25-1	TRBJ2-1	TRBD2	CASSGPTSGEDNEQFF	TGTGCCAGCAGTGGCCCGACAAGCGGGGAAGACAATGAGCAGTTCTTC
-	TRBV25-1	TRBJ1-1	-	CASSVWQNTEAFF	TGTGCCAGCAGTGTTTGGCAGAACACTGAAGCTTTCTTT
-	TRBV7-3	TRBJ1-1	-	CASSLMAGMNTEAFF	TGTGCCAGCAGCTTAATGGCGGGAATGAACACTGAAGCTTTCTTT
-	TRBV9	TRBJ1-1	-	CASRAMGGNTEAFF	TGTGCCAGCAGGGCGATGGGAGGTAACACTGAAGCTTTCTTT
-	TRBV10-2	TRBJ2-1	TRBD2	CASSETRLAGGYNEQFF	TGCGCCAGCAGTGAGACAAGACTAGCGGGGGGGTACAATGAGCAGTTCTTC
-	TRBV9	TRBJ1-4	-	CASSRDIEQEKLFF	TGTGCCAGCAGCCGGGACATCGAGCAGGAAAAACTGTTTTTT
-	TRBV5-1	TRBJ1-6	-	CASSFLGQYNSPLHF	TGCGCCAGCAGCTTCCTGGGACAATATAATTCACCCCTCCACTTT
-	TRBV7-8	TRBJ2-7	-	CASSLGFRASGGYEQYF	TGTGCCAGCAGCTTAGGGTTCAGGGCGTCGGGTGGGTACGAGCAGTACTTC
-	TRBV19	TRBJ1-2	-	CASSRTWGGYGYTF	TGTGCCAGTAGCAGGACCTGGGGCGGCTATGGCTACACCTTC
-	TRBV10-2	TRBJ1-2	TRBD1	CASSDWGQGVTDAYGYTF	TGCGCCAGCAGTGATTGGGGACAGGGGGTAACGGATGCCTATGGCTACACCTTC
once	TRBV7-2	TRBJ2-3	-	CASRMSGGVDTQYF	TGTGCCAGCAGGATGTCGGGGGGCGTGGATACGCAGTATTTT
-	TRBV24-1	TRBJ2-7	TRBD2	CATSEGGSGSYEQYF	TGTGCCACCAGTGAGGGGGGGTCGGGCTCCTACGAGCAGTACTTC
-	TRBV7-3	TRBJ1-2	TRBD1	CASSYGDRVNYGYTF	TGTGCCAGCAGCTACGGTGACAGGGTCAACTATGGCTACACCTTC
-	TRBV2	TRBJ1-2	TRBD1	CASSEGGTGYGYTF	TGTGCCAGCAGTGAAGGAGGGACAGGTTATGGCTACACCTTC
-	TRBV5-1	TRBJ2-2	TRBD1	CASSPGTGGTGELFF	TGCGCCAGCAGCCCCGGGACAGGGGGCACCGGGGAGCTGTTTTTT